Shown below are 19 T cell receptor beta chains from a single sample sequenced in a study of T cell responses to AZD1222 COVID-19 vaccine. The protocol was immunoSEQ multiplex PCR, while the TCRdb copy is restricted to in-frame clones and leaves out a portion. The sample carries roughly 150,000 clones, 70% to 90% recorded once. The sequencing here drew on peripheral blood, taken on day 0 of AZD1222 vaccination. The receptors come from an adult in good health.

This clone turned up a few times. The chain uses TRBV27 and TRBJ2-7; D may be TRBD1 or TRBD2 (6 bases each). V lost 3 bases and J lost 6, with 18 bases in between. The V gene's germline CDR1 is MNHEY and CDR2 SMNVEV (reference sequence). The CDR3 has 15 amino acids. Written as DNA, the CDR3 is TGTGCCAGCAGTTTTTCCCGCTCGGGGGCGCTCGAGCAGTACTTC. Residues: CASSFSRSGALEQYF.

The rearrangement links TRBV24-1 to TRBJ2-1, with D unresolved. The CDR3 is 13 residues long. Trimming took 1 base from V and 9 from J, leaving 9 bases between them. Germline loops: CDR1 KGHDR, CDR2 SFDVKD. The CDR3, as DNA: TGTGCCACCAGTGATTTCTCCCTGGCTGAGCAGTTCTTC. Protein: CATSDFSLAEQFF.

The chain carries TRBV5-8 and TRBJ1-1, with D possibly matching TRBD1 (5 bases). Trimming took off 2 bases at V and 6 bases at J, with 8 bases between the two ends. The CDR3 is 12 residues long. Germline CDR1 reads SGHTS; CDR2 reads YDEGEE. CDR3 region: CASSFGGSEAFF. For the CDR3, the DNA is TGTGCCAGCAGCTTCGGGGGATCTGAAGCTTTCTTT.

This chain joins TRBV3-1 (or the pseudogene TRBV3-2) and TRBJ1-4; 8 bases are shared with TRBD1. The CDR3 is 15 residues long. Germline V gene data show CDR1 as LGHDT and CDR2 as YNNKEL (reference sequence). After removal of 4 bases from V and 7 bases from J, the junction contained 8 bases not matched to a gene. The CDR3 loop is CASSLSGGPPEKLFF. As DNA, the CDR3 is TGTGCCAGCAGCCTTTCAGGGGGCCCCCCTGAAAAACTGTTTTTT.

The chain carries TRBV6-5 and TRBJ2-7; 8 positions agree with TRBD1. CDR1 is MNHEY, CDR2 SVGAGI, per germline. V trimming: 2 bases; J trimming: 0 bases; junction bases outside the gene matches: 0. This CDR3 is built from 14 residues. The CDR3 spells CASSYTGGSYEQYF. Here the CDR3 DNA reads TGTGCCAGCAGTTACACAGGGGGCTCCTACGAGCAGTACTTC.

In its sample, this clone was seen a few times. The CDR3 protein is CASSQEALAGGEQFF. The CDR3 bases are TGTGCCAGCAGCCAAGAAGCACTAGCGGGAGGGGAGCAGTTCTTC. The rearrangement uses TRBV3-1 (or the pseudogene TRBV3-2) and TRBJ2-1; 13 bases map to TRBD2. The CDR3 totals 15 residues. Per the germline V gene, CDR1 is LGHDT and CDR2 is YNNKEL (reference sequence). After removal of 0 bases from V and 10 bases from J, the junction contained 3 bases not matched to a gene.

The chain carries TRBV7-8 and TRBJ2-3, with a weak D call TRBD1 (6 bases). V lost 8 bases and J 2 bases, leaving 14 bases between the germline ends. Germline V CDR1 and CDR2: SGHVS, FQNEAQ. The CDR3 length is 14 residues. CDR3 loop: CASGQTGYTDTQYF. In nucleotides, the CDR3 is TGTGCCAGCGGACAGACGGGGTACACAGATACGCAGTATTTT. Supplemented by reference TRBV7-8 and TRBJ2-3, the full variable domain reads GAGVSQSPRYKVAKRGQDVALRCDPISGHVSLFWYQQALGQGPEFLTYFQNEAQLDKSGLPSDRFFAERPEGSVSTLKIQRTQQEDSAVYLCASGQTGYTDTQYFGPGTRLTVL.

CDR3 in DNA: TGTGCCAGCAGCCCTCCCGGCAGGGTACACAATGAGCAGTTCTTC. It translates to CASSPPGRVHNEQFF. This chain joins TRBV11-2 and TRBJ2-1; possibly TRBD1 for D (5 bases). The CDR3 loop spans 15 amino acids. The V end was cut by 5 bases, the J end by 5 bases, with 16 bases between. Germline assignment: CDR1 SGHAT and CDR2 FQNNGV.

This rearrangement joins TRBV9 to TRBJ1-1, with D hard to call. The V gene lost 9 bases and the J gene lost 0 bases, with 12 bases spanning the gap. Germline lookup yields CDR1 SGDLS and CDR2 YYNGEE. The CDR3 runs to 13 residues. CDR3 residues: CATSRQLNTEAFF. The CDR3 DNA is TGTGCCACGTCCAGGCAGCTGAACACTGAAGCTTTCTTT.

The V gene is TRBV4-3, the J gene TRBJ1-5, with D uncertain. V was trimmed by 0 bases and J by 7 bases, leaving 10 bases between them. This CDR3 spans 14 amino acids. Germline CDR1 LGHNA, CDR2 YSLEER. Written as DNA, the CDR3 is TGCGCCAGCAGCCAAGATCTTCTACAGCAGCCCCAGCATTTT. Its protein product is CASSQDLLQQPQHF.

The chain recombines TRBV6-2 or TRBV6-3 with TRBJ2-7; 8 positions agree with TRBD1. The CDR3 runs 15 residues. V lost 4 bases, J lost 1 base, and 6 bases stayed unmatched. Germline V gene data show CDR1 as MNHEY and CDR2 as SVGEGT. The CDR3 protein is CASSSGRTGSYEQYF. The CDR3 DNA reads TGTGCCAGCAGTTCTGGCCGGACAGGGTCCTACGAGCAGTACTTC.

The V call is TRBV19, the J call TRBJ2-7, with 7 bases identical to TRBD1. Germline-derived CDR1 and CDR2 are LNHDA and SQIVND (reference sequence). The CDR3 length is 12 residues. J was trimmed by 6 bases and V by 1 base; bases with no gene match: 0. The CDR3 coding sequence is TGTGCCAGTAGTATAGGACAGGGCGAGCAGTACTTC. It encodes CASSIGQGEQYF.

The rearrangement uses TRBV2 and TRBJ1-1, with TRBD1 identical over 8 bases. V lost 6 bases and J lost 11; bases outside the gene matches: 11. Germline V gives CDR1 SNHLY, CDR2 FYNNEI. This CDR3 has 13 amino acids. The CDR3 loop reads CASRREQGAVAFF. The CDR3, as DNA: TGTGCCAGCAGGAGAGAGCAGGGGGCTGTGGCTTTCTTT.

The chain recombines TRBV6-5 with TRBJ1-1, with TRBD1 matching 7 bases. Losses at the gene ends were 6 bases for V and 8 bases for J; bases not matched to a gene: 15. CDR3 length: 15 residues. CDR1 is MNHEY and CDR2 is SVGAGI in the germline V gene. In nucleotides, the CDR3 is TGTGCCAGCAGAGGAGGGGGCTTGGAGGAGGCCGAAGCTTTCTTT. It is translated as CASRGGGLEEAEAFF.

The chain uses TRBV9 and TRBJ2-7; D not certain. This CDR3 comprises 14 residues. Per the germline V gene, CDR1 is SGDLS and CDR2 is YYNGEE. V gave up 2 bases and J gave up 2 bases, with 11 bases separating them. CDR3 nucleotide sequence: TGTGCCAGCAGCGTTAAGCCCGTGGCCTACGAGCAGTACTTC. Amino acids: CASSVKPVAYEQYF.

The chain couples TRBV25-1 to TRBJ1-2; D ambiguous. The CDR3 has 13 residues. The V end was cut by 1 base, the J end by 8 bases, with 11 bases between. Germline lookup yields CDR1 MGHDK and CDR2 SYGVNS. CDR3 in amino acids: CASSESAATGYTF. In DNA, the CDR3 is TGTGCCAGCAGTGAATCGGCGGCGACGGGCTACACCTTC.

This clone showed up just a few times. The chain has TRBV9 and TRBJ2-7, with a weak D call TRBD1 (5 bases). This CDR3 has 15 residues. Germline-derived CDR1 and CDR2 are SGDLS and YYNGEE. Trimming stripped 0 bases from V and 4 bases from J, with 14 bases between. The CDR3 region has the DNA TGTGCCAGCAGCGTAGAGGGGTTACCCCCTTACGAGCAGTACTTC. Amino acid sequence: CASSVEGLPPYEQYF.

The CDR3 nucleotides are TGTGCCAGCAGTTACTCGAGGTTCGGGGGCTCCTACGAGCAGTACTTC. Amino acids: CASSYSRFGGSYEQYF. The chain joins TRBV6-5 to TRBJ2-7; TRBD2 might be the D (6 bases). Germline V gene lookup returns CDR1 MNHEY and CDR2 SVGAGI. The CDR3 totals 16 residues. V was shortened by 0 bases and J by 0 bases, with 12 bases between the two germline ends.

The V gene is TRBV5-1, the J gene TRBJ2-5; 10 bases are a match to TRBD2. After removal of 5 bases from V and 2 bases from J, the junction contained 3 bases not matched to a gene. The germline V gene has CDR1 SGHRS and CDR2 YFSETQ. CDR3 length: 14 residues. CDR3 loop: CASRGTSAQETQYF. CDR3 coding DNA: TGCGCCAGCAGAGGGACTAGCGCTCAAGAGACCCAGTACTTC.